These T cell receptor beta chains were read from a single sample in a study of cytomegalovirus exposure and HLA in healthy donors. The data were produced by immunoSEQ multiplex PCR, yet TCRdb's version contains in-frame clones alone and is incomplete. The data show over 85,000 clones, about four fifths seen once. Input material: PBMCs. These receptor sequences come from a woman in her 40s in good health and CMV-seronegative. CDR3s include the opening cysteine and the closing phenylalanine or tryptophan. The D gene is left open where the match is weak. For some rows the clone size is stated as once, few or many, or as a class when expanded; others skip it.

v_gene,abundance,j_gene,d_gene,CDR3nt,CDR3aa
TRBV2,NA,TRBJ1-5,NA,TGTGCCAGCAGTACAGGGAATCAGCCCCAGCATTTT,CASSTGNQPQHF
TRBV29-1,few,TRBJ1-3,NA,TGCAGCGTTGAAGATGGGGGGGCAAACACCATATATTTT,CSVEDGGANTIYF
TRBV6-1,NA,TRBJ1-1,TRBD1,TGTGCCAGCAGTGAGGGACAGGCCTCCACTGAAGCTTTCTTT,CASSEGQASTEAFF
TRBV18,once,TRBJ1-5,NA,TGTGCCAGCTCACCAAGCCGGGGTTTCCAGCCCCAGCATTTT,CASSPSRGFQPQHF
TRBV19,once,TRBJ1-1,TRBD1,TGTGCCAGTACGACAGGGAAAGGGCTCACTGAAGCTTTCTTT,CASTTGKGLTEAFF
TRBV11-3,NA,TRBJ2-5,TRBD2,TGTGCCAGCAGCTTCTCTAGCGGGGGGCAAGAGACCCAGTACTTC,CASSFSSGGQETQYF
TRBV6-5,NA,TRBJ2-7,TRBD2,TGTGCCAGCAGTTACTCGGCTAGCGGAAGCTCCTACGAGCAGTACTTC,CASSYSASGSSYEQYF
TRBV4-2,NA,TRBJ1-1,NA,TGTGCCAGCAGCCCAGAGGTCGGAGGGAGGAAAACTGAAGCTTTCTTT,CASSPEVGGRKTEAFF
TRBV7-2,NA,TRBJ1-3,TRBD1,TGTGCCAGCAGCACCCAGACAGGGGCTCCAGGAAACACCATATATTTT,CASSTQTGAPGNTIYF
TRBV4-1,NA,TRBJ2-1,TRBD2,TGCGCCAGCAGCCAGGGACCCCTAGCGGGCAATGAGCAGTTCTTC,CASSQGPLAGNEQFF
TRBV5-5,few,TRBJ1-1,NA,TGTGCCAGCAGCGTAACAGGGAAACACACTGAAGCTTTCTTT,CASSVTGKHTEAFF
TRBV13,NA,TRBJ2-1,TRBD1,TGTGCCACTAACAGGGGGCCCAATGAGCAGTTCTTC,CATNRGPNEQFF
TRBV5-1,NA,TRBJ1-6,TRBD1,TGCGCCAGCAGCCGTGCCTCGTCAGGGGGATTTTCACCCCTCCACTTT,CASSRASSGGFSPLHF
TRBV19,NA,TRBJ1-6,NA,TGTGCCAGTAGCCCAGATGGCACCTATAATTCACCCCTCCACTTT,CASSPDGTYNSPLHF
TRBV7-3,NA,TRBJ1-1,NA,TGTGCCAGCAACTCAGGGTCTTGGGGGAACACTGAAGCTTTCTTT,CASNSGSWGNTEAFF
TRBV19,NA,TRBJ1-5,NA,TGTGCCAGTAGTATAGGTTGGAGTAGCAATCAGCCCCAGCATTTT,CASSIGWSSNQPQHF
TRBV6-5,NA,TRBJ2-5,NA,TGTGCCAGCAGTCGAGATGGACTTCAAGAGACCCAGTACTTC,CASSRDGLQETQYF
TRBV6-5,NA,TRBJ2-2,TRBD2,TGTGCCAGCAGCAAACTAGCGGGGAACACCGGGGAGCTGTTTTTT,CASSKLAGNTGELFF
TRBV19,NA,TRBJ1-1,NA,TGTGCCAGTAGGCAAGACAGCAACCCAGCCAACACTGAAGCTTTCTTT,CASRQDSNPANTEAFF
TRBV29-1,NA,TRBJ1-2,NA,TGCAGCGCCGCCGGCGGGGGCTCCTATGGCTACACCTTC,CSAAGGGSYGYTF
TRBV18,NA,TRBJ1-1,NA,TGTGCCAGCTCACCACTTAGGTTAGCTCAAGCTTTCTTT,CASSPLRLAQAFF
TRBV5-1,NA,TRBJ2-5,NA,TGCGCCAGCAGCTCACAAGAGACCCAGTACTTC,CASSSQETQYF